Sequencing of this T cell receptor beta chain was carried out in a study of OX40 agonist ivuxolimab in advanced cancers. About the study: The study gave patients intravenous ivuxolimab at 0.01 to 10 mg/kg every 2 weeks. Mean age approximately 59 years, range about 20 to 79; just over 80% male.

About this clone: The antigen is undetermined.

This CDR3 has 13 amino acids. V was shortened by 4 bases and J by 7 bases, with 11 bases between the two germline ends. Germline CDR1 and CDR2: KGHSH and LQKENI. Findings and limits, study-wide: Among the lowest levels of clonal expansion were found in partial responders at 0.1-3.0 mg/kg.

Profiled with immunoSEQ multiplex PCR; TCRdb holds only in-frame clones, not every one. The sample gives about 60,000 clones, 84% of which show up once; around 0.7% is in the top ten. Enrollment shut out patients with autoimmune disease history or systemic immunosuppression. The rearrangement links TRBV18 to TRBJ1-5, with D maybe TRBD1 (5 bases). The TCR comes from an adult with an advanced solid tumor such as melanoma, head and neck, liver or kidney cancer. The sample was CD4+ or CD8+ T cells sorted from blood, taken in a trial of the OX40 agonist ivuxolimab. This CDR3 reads CASSQGLRQPQHF. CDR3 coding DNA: TGTGCCAGCTCACAGGGGCTTAGGCAGCCCCAGCATTTT.